The 13 T cell receptor beta chains given below trace back to one sample, sequenced in a study of CD8 T cells in Susac syndrome. The RNA, roughly 0.5 to 1 ug, was put through reverse transcription using random hexamers. TCRdb reanalysed the immunoSEQ multiplex PCR reads using MiXCR and keeps one entry per CDR3 protein. Seen here are 70,000 to 100,000 distinct CDR3 sequences, about 95% observed once, and the top ten hold approximately 0.39%. The sequencing sample was made of CD8+ T cells from PBMCs. All receptors come from a human donor with Susac syndrome.

The chain links TRBV6-5 to TRBJ1-2; the D is unclear. The V gene lost 4 bases and the J gene lost 4 bases, with 10 bases spanning the gap. CDR3 length: 13 amino acids. Germline CDR1 and CDR2: MNHEY and SVGAGI. The CDR3 region is CASSSVGTYGYTF. The CDR3 nucleotides are TGTGCCAGCAGTTCAGTAGGAACCTATGGCTACACCTTC.

This rearrangement joins TRBV12-3 or TRBV12-4 to TRBJ2-5; a weak D match, TRBD1 (6 bases). V lost 10 bases to trimming and J lost 2 bases, with 14 bases between them. CDR3 length: 13 residues. The CDR3 here is CATRRDNQETQYF. The CDR3, as DNA: TGTGCCACCAGACGGGACAATCAAGAGACCCAGTACTTC.

The CDR3 region is CASSPPTGNEQYF. Here the CDR3 DNA reads TGTGCCAGCAGCCCGCCTACAGGGAACGAGCAGTACTTC. This chain uses TRBV7-8 with TRBJ2-7; TRBD1 is a possible D gene (6 bases). Germline CDR1 reads SGHVS; CDR2 reads FQNEAQ. V shed 5 bases and J shed 5 bases, with 13 bases lying between them. The CDR3 runs to 13 residues.

The chain has TRBV20-1 and TRBJ2-3; TRBD2 agrees at 8 bases. From germline, CDR1 is DFQATT and CDR2 SNEGSKA (reference sequence). V gave up 6 bases and J gave up 6 bases; unmatched junction bases: 14. The CDR3 covers 15 residues. This chain's CDR3 is CSADGAGAGADTQYF. The CDR3 coding sequence is TGCAGTGCGGACGGAGCGGGGGCAGGGGCGGATACGCAGTATTTT.

The V and J genes are TRBV28 and TRBJ2-1; 9 bases match TRBD2. Germline trimming cut 5 bases from V and 6 bases from J; bases unmatched to any gene: 2. Germline assignment: CDR1 MDHEN and CDR2 SYDVKM. The CDR3 spans 13 residues. The CDR3 protein is CASSPSGTNEQFF. In DNA form, the CDR3 reads TGTGCCAGCAGTCCTAGCGGGACCAATGAGCAGTTCTTC.

This chain joins TRBV3-1 and TRBJ2-5, with a possible D match to TRBD2 (5 bases). The CDR3 is 15 residues long. Germline CDR1 is LGHDT and CDR2 is YNNKEL (reference sequence). V was clipped by 4 bases and J by 5 bases, with 17 bases between them. CDR3 in amino acids: CASSPTEDVPETQYF. CDR3 in DNA: TGTGCCAGCAGCCCCACGGAGGATGTACCGGAGACCCAGTACTTC.

The rearrangement links TRBV12-3 or TRBV12-4 to TRBJ2-3; a possible D gene is TRBD1 (5 bases). V lost 6 bases, J lost 2 bases, and 12 bases lay in between. The CDR3 runs 14 residues. The CDR3 spells CASRLTASTDTQYF. The CDR3 bases are TGTGCCAGCAGGCTGACAGCCTCCACAGATACGCAGTATTTT.

The CDR3 reads CASSLGGGNEQYF. The DNA for the CDR3 is TGTGCCAGCAGCTTGGGTGGGGGAAACGAGCAGTACTTC. The genes are TRBV13 and TRBJ2-7; D tentatively fits TRBD1 or TRBD2 (5 bases each). The CDR3 runs 13 residues. Per the germline V gene, CDR1 is PRHDT and CDR2 is FYEKMQ (reference sequence). Trimming pared 3 bases from V and 5 bases from J, leaving 11 bases between.

The J gene is TRBJ2-3, the V gene TRBV3-1; maybe TRBD1 (6 bases). CDR1 and CDR2 from the germline V gene are LGHDT and YNNKEL (reference sequence). Trimming took off 6 bases at V and 1 base at J, with 11 bases between the two ends. The CDR3 is 14 amino acids. This CDR3 reads CASSQGHRTDTQYF. In nucleotides, the CDR3 is TGTGCCAGCAGTCAGGGACACCGCACAGATACGCAGTATTTT.

The J gene is TRBJ2-1, the V gene TRBV29-1; a possible D gene is TRBD2 (6 bases). The ends were cut back, 2 bases at V and 2 bases at J, with 10 bases in the middle. This CDR3 spans 14 amino acids. The germline V gene encodes CDR1 SQVTM and CDR2 ANQGSEA. The CDR3 DNA reads TGCAGCGTTGAAACGGGGGTTGCCTACAATGAGCAGTTCTTC. Translating it yields CSVETGVAYNEQFF.

V gene TRBV7-2 combines with J gene TRBJ2-1; D possibly matches TRBD1 or TRBD2 (5 bases each). The V end lost 0 bases, the J end lost 12 bases, and 9 bases lay between the germline ends. The CDR3 is 12 amino acids. In germline, CDR1 is SGHTA, CDR2 FQGNSA. The CDR3 DNA sequence: TGTGCCAGCAGCTTAGCCGGGACGAGGCAGTTCTTC. The encoded protein is CASSLAGTRQFF.

The chain is built from TRBV9 and TRBJ2-2; D might be TRBD2 (7 bases). Germline loops: CDR1 SGDLS, CDR2 YYNGEE. The CDR3 runs 17 residues. Trimming left V 2 bases short and J 0 bases short, with 14 bases between. The CDR3 DNA follows: TGTGCCAGCAGCGTTACGGCGGGGGCCCCGAACACCGGGGAGCTGTTTTTT. It encodes CASSVTAGAPNTGELFF.

The chain combines TRBV2 with TRBJ2-7; TRBD1 matches at 7 bases. The CDR3 totals 15 residues. With 5 bases clipped from V and 1 base from J, the junction kept 8 bases outside the gene matches. Per germline, CDR1 SNHLY and CDR2 FYNNEI. CDR3 sequence (DNA): TGTGCCAGCAGTCCCAACAGGGGTGTTTCCTACGAGCAGTACTTC. Protein: CASSPNRGVSYEQYF.